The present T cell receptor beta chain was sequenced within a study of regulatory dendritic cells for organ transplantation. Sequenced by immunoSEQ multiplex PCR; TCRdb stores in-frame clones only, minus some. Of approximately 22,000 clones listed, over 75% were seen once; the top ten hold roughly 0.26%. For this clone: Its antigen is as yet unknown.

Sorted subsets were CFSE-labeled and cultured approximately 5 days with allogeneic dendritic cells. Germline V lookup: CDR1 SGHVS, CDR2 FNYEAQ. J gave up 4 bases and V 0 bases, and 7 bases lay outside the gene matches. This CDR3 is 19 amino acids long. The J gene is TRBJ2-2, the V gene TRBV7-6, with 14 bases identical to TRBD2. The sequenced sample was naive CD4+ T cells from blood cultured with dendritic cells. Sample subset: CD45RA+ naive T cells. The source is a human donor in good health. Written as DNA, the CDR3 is TGTGCCAGCAGCTTAGCATTGGGACTAGCGGGAGCACGCACCGGGGAGCTGTTTTTT. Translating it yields CASSLALGLAGARTGELFF.